This entry is about one T cell receptor beta chain. The trim removed 8 bases at V and 3 bases at J, leaving 8 bases unmatched. Germline loops: CDR1 SGHDN, CDR2 FVKESK. This CDR3 contains 15 residues. Per the original methods: Using reference gene primer amplification, nucleated cell counts were estimated. This table comes from immunoSEQ multiplex PCR, and its TCRdb copy is limited to in-frame clones, with some not included. The DNA was the basis for D and trimming; V, J and clone size are from that table. The profile shows about 270,000 clones, around 89% of them singletons. This specimen comes from a study of blood T cell repertoires in COVID-19.

The chain has TRBV14 and TRBJ2-3, with 10 bases lining up with TRBD2. The clonotype originates from a woman in her thirties with acute COVID-19. Sequences were obtained from PBMCs or T cells enriched from blood (not recorded which). CDR3 bases: TGTGCCAGCCTCCCGCTAGCGGGAGCGACAGATACGCAGTATTTT. Translation: CASLPLAGATDTQYF.